This record covers a single T cell receptor (beta chain). The CDR3 sequence is 14 residues long. After removal of 4 bases from V and 9 bases from J, the junction contained 10 bases not matched to a gene. CDR1 is SGHNT and CDR2 is YYREEE in the germline V gene (reference sequence). The data stem from a study of graft-versus-host responses after intestinal transplantation. Produced via immunoSEQ multiplex PCR; TCRdb's table is partial and in-frame only. This table holds around 13,000 clones, around 38% found once. Study-wide results and caveats: There were GvH clones found in recipient marrow, and some of them appeared first in ileum or blood.

Specimen: alloreactive CD4+ T cells from a mixed lymphocyte reaction culture, collected before intestinal transplant. The subset is: CFSE-low proliferating T cells sorted from roughly six-day pre-transplant mixed lymphocyte reaction (GvH or HvG direction). The chain uses TRBV5-4 and TRBJ2-7, with 10 bases identical to TRBD2. The clonotype was recovered from a human patient who received an intestinal transplant. CDR3 DNA sequence: TGTGCCAGCAGCAGACCGGGACTAGCGACTGGGCAGTACTTC. It is translated as CASSRPGLATGQYF.